This TCR beta chain was sequenced for a study of shared clonotypes between healthy human individuals. Study-wide points: It was only blood that was sampled, and tissue repertoires likely differ. Generally, naive subsets came out with larger estimated richness than memory subsets.

Clones were sequenced by immunoSEQ multiplex PCR, and TCRdb holds only the in-frame ones, with some missing. The repertoire has 800,000 to 1,200,000 clones, around 78% of them found once; the top ten carry roughly 0.56%. Note on this clone: Its antigen is as yet unknown.

The CDR3 loop spans 14 amino acids. V shed 3 bases, J shed 10 bases, and the junction held 5 bases outside the gene matches. CDR1 is LGHNA, CDR2 YNFKEQ, per germline. The rearrangement uses TRBV4-2 and TRBJ1-6; 8 positions agree with TRBD1. The TCR originated in a man aged 18 to 29 in good health. Some clones in this sample may be carry-over from other donors' samples. The sample taken for sequencing was memory CD4+ T cells from PBMCs. Subset defined: CD45RA-negative fraction. The CDR3 nucleotides read TGTGCCAGCAGCCACCCGGACAGGGAGTCACCCCTCCACTTT. The encoded protein is CASSHPDRESPLHF.